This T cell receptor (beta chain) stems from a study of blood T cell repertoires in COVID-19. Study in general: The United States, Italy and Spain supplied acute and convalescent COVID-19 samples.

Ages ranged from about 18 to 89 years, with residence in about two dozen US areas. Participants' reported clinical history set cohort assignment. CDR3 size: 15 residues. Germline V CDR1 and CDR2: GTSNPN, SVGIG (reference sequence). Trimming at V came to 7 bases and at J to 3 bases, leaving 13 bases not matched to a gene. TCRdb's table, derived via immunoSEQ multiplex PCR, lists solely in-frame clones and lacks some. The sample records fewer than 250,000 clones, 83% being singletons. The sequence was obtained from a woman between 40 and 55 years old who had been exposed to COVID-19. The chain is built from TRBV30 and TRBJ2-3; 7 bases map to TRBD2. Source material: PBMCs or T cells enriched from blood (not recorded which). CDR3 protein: CASGGGRTDTDTQYF. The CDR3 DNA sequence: TGTGCCTCTGGGGGAGGGCGGACGGATACAGATACGCAGTATTTT.